The clone carrying this T cell receptor (beta chain) was detected a few times. No antigen is known for it. This specimen comes from a study of blood T cells in healthy people across ages. Looking at the study overall: Per two T cells, about one barcoded beta molecule was captured through template switching.

PCR was performed a second time for roughly 7 to 11 cycles using a sample-barcoded 5' primer and a J-beta primer mix. One entry per CDR3 protein, called by TCRdb with MiXCR from the 5' RACE reads. Of more than 650,000 distinct CDR3 sequences in the sample, about 24% were seen once. Study-level results: Leaving the PBMCs unsorted stopped any conclusive comparison of naive versus antigen-experienced cells. In older individuals, TCR beta diversity per million T cells was lower, falling roughly linearly with age. Researchers judged that diversity estimates from one million T cells fell short of true values.

The germline V gene has CDR1 SGHNT and CDR2 YENEEA. The V and J ends lost 4 bases and 1 base respectively, with 9 bases between them. This CDR3 is built from 14 residues. This clonotype was sampled from a man aged 70 or older in good health. The V and J genes are TRBV11-3 and TRBJ2-3; D not resolved. Material for sequencing was blood. In DNA form, the CDR3 reads TGTGCCAGCAGCTACTACAGCGGCACAGATACGCAGTATTTT. This codes for CASSYYSGTDTQYF.